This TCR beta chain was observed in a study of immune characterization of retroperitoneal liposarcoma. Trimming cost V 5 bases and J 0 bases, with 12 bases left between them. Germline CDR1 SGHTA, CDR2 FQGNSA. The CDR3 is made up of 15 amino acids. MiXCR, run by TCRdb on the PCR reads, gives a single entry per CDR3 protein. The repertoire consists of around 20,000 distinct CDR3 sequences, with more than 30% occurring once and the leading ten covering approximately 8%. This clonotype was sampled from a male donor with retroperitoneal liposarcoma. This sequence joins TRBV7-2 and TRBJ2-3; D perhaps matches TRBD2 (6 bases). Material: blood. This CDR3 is CASSEDYLSTDTQYF. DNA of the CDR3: TGTGCCAGCAGCGAGGACTACCTTAGCACAGATACGCAGTATTTT.